This T cell receptor beta chain was captured in a study of T cell responses to AZD1222 COVID-19 vaccine. Study results and limitations: Repertoires were obtained solely post-peak T cell response. An increase in Spike-specific TCR breadth and depth was observed after two AZD1222 doses. White British donors predominated, females outnumbered males, and clonal diversity was possibly underestimated. CD4 TCRs covered the whole spike, strongest at regions 160-218 and 743-854.

Germline V lookup: CDR1 LGHNT, CDR2 FRNRAP. The CDR3 sequence is 12 residues long. The V gene lost 4 bases and the J gene lost 3 bases, with 7 bases spanning the gap. The method was immunoSEQ multiplex PCR; TCRdb's version includes in-frame clones alone and lacks a portion of them. The table records 130,000 or so clones, approximately 83% of them present only once. Comment on this clone: Antigen specificity is unknown.

Sequencing was performed on peripheral blood, taken on day 0 of AZD1222 vaccination. This clonotype was sampled from an adult in good health. The V call is TRBV12-5, the J call TRBJ2-7; D is unresolved. The CDR3 nucleotides read TGTGCTAGTGGTTACGGCGGCTACGAGCAGTACTTC. Its translation is CASGYGGYEQYF.